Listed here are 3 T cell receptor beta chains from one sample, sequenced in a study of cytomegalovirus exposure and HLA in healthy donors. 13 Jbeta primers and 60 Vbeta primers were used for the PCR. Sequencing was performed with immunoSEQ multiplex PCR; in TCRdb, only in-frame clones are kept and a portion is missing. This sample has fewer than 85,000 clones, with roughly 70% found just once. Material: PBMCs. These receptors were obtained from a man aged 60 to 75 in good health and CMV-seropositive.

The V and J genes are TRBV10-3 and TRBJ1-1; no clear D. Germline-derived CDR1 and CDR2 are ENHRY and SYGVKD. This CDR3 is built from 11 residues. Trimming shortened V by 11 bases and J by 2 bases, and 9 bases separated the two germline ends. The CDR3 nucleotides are TGTGCCGCCCGCAGTAACACTGAAGCTTTCTTT. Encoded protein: CAARSNTEAFF.

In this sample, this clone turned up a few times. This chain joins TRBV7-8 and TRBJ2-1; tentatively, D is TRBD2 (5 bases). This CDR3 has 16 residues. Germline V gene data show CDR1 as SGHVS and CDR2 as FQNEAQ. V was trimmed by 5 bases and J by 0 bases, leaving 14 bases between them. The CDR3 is CASSTAGGSSYNEQFF. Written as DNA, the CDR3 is TGTGCCAGCAGCACCGCTGGTGGGAGCTCCTACAATGAGCAGTTCTTC.

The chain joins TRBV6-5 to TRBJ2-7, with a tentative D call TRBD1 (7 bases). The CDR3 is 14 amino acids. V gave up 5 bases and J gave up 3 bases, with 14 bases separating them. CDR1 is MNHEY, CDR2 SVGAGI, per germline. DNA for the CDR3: TGTGCCAGCAGTCGACAGGGAGGTGTCTACGAGCAGTACTTC. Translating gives CASSRQGGVYEQYF.